This is a list of T cell receptor beta chains from one sample in a study of Ad26.COV2.S vaccination and SARS-CoV-2 variants. TCRdb's copy holds only in-frame clones and misses some; the assay was immunoSEQ multiplex PCR. The table lists around 500,000 clones, 89% of them singletons. Source: peripheral blood, taken in a trial of Ad26.COV2.S vaccine versus placebo. The source is a person between 18 and 65 years old who received the Ad26.COV2.S COVID-19 vaccine or a placebo. CDR3s include the opening cysteine and the closing phenylalanine or tryptophan. D genes are given only for firm matches. A clone size is listed for some rows: how often the clone was seen (once, few, many), or a class if it is expanded.

V gene: TRBV7-6
J gene: TRBJ2-1
clone size: -
D gene: TRBD2
CDR3 protein: CASSFGLGGDVAGDLPPNEQFF
CDR3 DNA: TGTGCCAGCAGCTTTGGTTTGGGGGGAGATGTAGCGGGAGATCTCCCCCCCAATGAGCAGTTCTTC

V gene: TRBV30
J gene: TRBJ1-1
clone size: -
D gene: TRBD1
CDR3 protein: CAWSWTGGNTEAFF
CDR3 DNA: TGTGCCTGGAGTTGGACAGGCGGGAACACTGAAGCTTTCTTT

V gene: TRBV5-1
J gene: TRBJ1-2
clone size: -
D gene: TRBD1
CDR3 protein: CASSLAPGQGYGYTF
CDR3 DNA: TGCGCCAGCAGCTTGGCACCGGGACAGGGATATGGCTACACCTTC

V gene: TRBV25-1
J gene: TRBJ1-1
clone size: -
D gene: TRBD1
CDR3 protein: CASKTGVNTEAFF
CDR3 DNA: TGTGCCAGCAAGACAGGGGTAAACACTGAAGCTTTCTTT

V gene: TRBV5-1
J gene: TRBJ1-4
clone size: -
D gene: -
CDR3 protein: CASSEQGLTNEKLFF
CDR3 DNA: TGCGCCAGCAGCGAGCAGGGGTTAACTAATGAAAAACTGTTTTTT

V gene: TRBV19
J gene: TRBJ2-5
clone size: -
D gene: -
CDR3 protein: CASSNLPFAETQYF
CDR3 DNA: TGTGCCAGTAGTAACCTGCCGTTCGCAGAGACCCAGTACTTC

V gene: TRBV3-1/TRBV3-2
J gene: TRBJ1-5
clone size: few
D gene: -
CDR3 protein: CASSQDLGNQPQHF
CDR3 DNA: TGTGCCAGCAGCCAAGATTTGGGGAATCAGCCCCAGCATTTT

V gene: TRBV10-3
J gene: TRBJ1-4
clone size: -
D gene: -
CDR3 protein: CVISVLENEKLFF
CDR3 DNA: TGTGTCATCAGTGTTTTGGAGAATGAAAAACTGTTTTTT

V gene: TRBV19
J gene: TRBJ2-1
clone size: once
D gene: TRBD2
CDR3 protein: CASALAGGGNEQFF
CDR3 DNA: TGTGCCAGTGCTCTAGCGGGGGGAGGGAATGAGCAGTTCTTC

V gene: TRBV3-1/TRBV3-2
J gene: TRBJ2-7
clone size: -
D gene: -
CDR3 protein: CASSRTPTDSYEQYF
CDR3 DNA: TGTGCCAGCAGCCGAACCCCTACGGACTCCTACGAGCAGTACTTC

V gene: TRBV6-5
J gene: TRBJ1-1
clone size: -
D gene: -
CDR3 protein: CASSVHRARTEAFF
CDR3 DNA: TGTGCCAGCAGCGTCCACAGGGCTCGCACTGAAGCTTTCTTT

V gene: TRBV28
J gene: TRBJ2-7
clone size: -
D gene: -
CDR3 protein: CASSPTGRKQYF
CDR3 DNA: TGTGCCAGCAGTCCGACGGGACGGAAACAGTACTTC

V gene: TRBV6-6
J gene: TRBJ2-1
clone size: -
D gene: -
CDR3 protein: CASRRGQGHFSGTNEQFF
CDR3 DNA: TGTGCCAGCAGACGAGGACAGGGTCATTTTAGCGGGACCAATGAGCAGTTCTTC

V gene: TRBV9
J gene: TRBJ1-6
clone size: -
D gene: TRBD1
CDR3 protein: CASSVAPGQANSPLHF
CDR3 DNA: TGTGCCAGCAGCGTAGCACCGGGACAGGCCAATTCACCCCTCCACTTT

V gene: TRBV5-4
J gene: TRBJ2-3
clone size: -
D gene: -
CDR3 protein: CASSLTSTDTQYF
CDR3 DNA: TGTGCCAGCAGCCTGACTAGCACAGATACGCAGTATTTT

V gene: TRBV7-2
J gene: TRBJ2-7
clone size: once
D gene: -
CDR3 protein: CASSFSGSSYEQYF
CDR3 DNA: TGTGCCAGCAGCTTTAGTGGGAGCTCCTACGAGCAGTACTTC

V gene: TRBV6-2/TRBV6-3
J gene: TRBJ2-1
clone size: -
D gene: -
CDR3 protein: CASSLRTFNEQFF
CDR3 DNA: TGTGCCAGCAGCTTGCGGACCTTCAATGAGCAGTTCTTC

V gene: TRBV3-1/TRBV3-2
J gene: TRBJ2-5
clone size: -
D gene: TRBD2
CDR3 protein: CASSQEGLAGEDF
CDR3 DNA: TGTGCCAGCAGCCAAGAAGGGCTAGCGGGAGAGGACTTC

V gene: TRBV15
J gene: TRBJ1-5
clone size: -
D gene: TRBD1
CDR3 protein: CAISLQGNQPQHF
CDR3 DNA: TGTGCCATAAGCCTACAGGGGAATCAGCCCCAGCATTTT

V gene: TRBV3-1/TRBV3-2
J gene: TRBJ1-2
clone size: few
D gene: -
CDR3 protein: CASSQASGFNYGYTF
CDR3 DNA: TGTGCCAGCAGCCAAGCCTCAGGGTTTAACTATGGCTACACCTTC

V gene: TRBV28
J gene: TRBJ2-3
clone size: -
D gene: TRBD2
CDR3 protein: CASRASGVTDTQYF
CDR3 DNA: TGTGCCAGCAGAGCTAGCGGGGTAACAGATACGCAGTATTTT

V gene: TRBV3-1/TRBV3-2
J gene: TRBJ1-1
clone size: -
D gene: TRBD1
CDR3 protein: CASSQDIGQGDTEAFF
CDR3 DNA: TGTGCCAGCAGCCAAGACATTGGACAGGGTGACACTGAAGCTTTCTTT

V gene: TRBV30
J gene: TRBJ2-7
clone size: -
D gene: TRBD1
CDR3 protein: CASNRGTSYEQYF
CDR3 DNA: TGTGCCTCAAACAGGGGGACCTCCTACGAGCAGTACTTC

V gene: TRBV29-1
J gene: TRBJ1-3
clone size: -
D gene: -
CDR3 protein: CSARDSGNTIYF
CDR3 DNA: TGCAGCGCCCGGGACTCTGGAAACACCATATATTTT

V gene: TRBV7-9
J gene: TRBJ1-2
clone size: -
D gene: TRBD1
CDR3 protein: CASSSDRGLDGYTF
CDR3 DNA: TGTGCCAGCAGCTCGGACAGGGGGCTAGATGGCTACACCTTC

V gene: TRBV4-1
J gene: TRBJ1-2
clone size: once
D gene: TRBD1
CDR3 protein: CASSPEGTGAYGYTF
CDR3 DNA: TGCGCCAGCAGCCCTGAAGGGACAGGGGCGTATGGCTACACCTTC

V gene: TRBV6-4
J gene: TRBJ2-1
clone size: many
D gene: TRBD2
CDR3 protein: CASSDSLSGDYNEQFF
CDR3 DNA: TGTGCCAGCAGTGACTCCCTAAGCGGGGACTACAATGAGCAGTTCTTC

V gene: TRBV25-1
J gene: TRBJ2-7
clone size: once
D gene: -
CDR3 protein: CASVPWGGSYEQYF
CDR3 DNA: TGTGCCAGCGTTCCCTGGGGTGGTTCCTACGAGCAGTACTTC

V gene: TRBV6-6
J gene: TRBJ1-5
clone size: -
D gene: TRBD1
CDR3 protein: CASSYRTGLNQPQHF
CDR3 DNA: TGTGCCAGCAGTTACAGGACAGGGCTCAATCAGCCCCAGCATTTT